This is a list of T cell receptor beta chains from one sample in a study of CD8 T cells in ankylosing spondylitis. MiXCR was run by TCRdb on the 5' RACE reads, yielding one entry per CDR3 protein. Of about 800,000 distinct CDR3 sequences listed, approximately 12% are singletons. The sequenced sample was blood, either unsorted or a sorted T cell fraction (not recorded which). These receptors were collected from a male donor with ankylosing spondylitis. The CDR3 runs from the conserved cysteine through the conserved F or W. D genes are given only for firm matches. Clone size is given for some rows only: seen once, a few or many times, or a class if the clone is expanded.

v_call,j_call,clone_size,d_call,cdr3_nt,cdr3_aa
TRBV20-1,TRBJ2-5,NA,NA,TGCAGTGCCGACTGGGGGAGCGTGATCTCGGTGGAGACCCAGTACTTC,CSADWGSVISVETQYF
TRBV20-1,TRBJ2-3,many,NA,TGCAGTGCTGGAACTAGCACAGATACGCAGTATTTT,CSAGTSTDTQYF
TRBV4-2,TRBJ1-2,NA,NA,TGTGCCAGCAGCCTAAGACAGACCCTGAGGGCTCTCTATGGCTACACCTTC,CASSLRQTLRALYGYTF
TRBV20-1,TRBJ2-7,NA,NA,TGCAGTGCTAGGGTACCCATGAACGAGCAGTACTTC,CSARVPMNEQYF
TRBV4-2,TRBJ2-7,many,NA,TGTGCCAGCAGCCAAGATCGGGACACCCTATACGAGCAGTACTTC,CASSQDRDTLYEQYF
TRBV6-1,TRBJ1-6,many,NA,TGTGCCAGCAGGAGGGGTCGCGGGGGCGTAACCTATAATTCACCCCTCCACTTT,CASRRGRGGVTYNSPLHF
TRBV20-1,TRBJ1-2,many,NA,TGCAGTGCTAGGATTCCGGGGTTCTATGGCTACACCTTC,CSARIPGFYGYTF
TRBV20-1,TRBJ2-3,few,NA,TGCAGTGCCCCCCGTCCAGGGACCACAGATACGCAGTATTTT,CSAPRPGTTDTQYF
TRBV7-9,TRBJ2-5,NA,TRBD2,TGTGCCAGCAGCTCTACGGCGGGAGCCCAAGAGACCCAGTACTTC,CASSSTAGAQETQYF
TRBV7-2,TRBJ2-1,many,NA,TGTGCCAGCAGCTTAGACTGGGATGAGCAGTTCTTC,CASSLDWDEQFF
TRBV29-1,TRBJ1-2,few,TRBD1,TGCAGCGCAAGGAGGACAGGTTTGATCGATGGCTACACCTTC,CSARRTGLIDGYTF
TRBV20-1,TRBJ2-1,NA,NA,TGCAGTGCTAGCACTCTCGTGATGGATGAGCAGTTCTTC,CSASTLVMDEQFF
TRBV29-1,TRBJ2-3,many,TRBD2,TGCAGCGTTGAAGGAGCGGGGGGTTCAGATACGCAGTATTTT,CSVEGAGGSDTQYF
TRBV12-3/TRBV12-4,TRBJ1-5,NA,NA,TGTGCCAGCAGGTACTGGGGGGATCAGCCCCAGCATTTT,CASRYWGDQPQHF
TRBV5-1,TRBJ2-2,few,TRBD1,TGCGCCAGCAGACGGGACAGATTATCGAACACCGGGGAGCTGTTTTTT,CASRRDRLSNTGELFF
TRBV2,TRBJ1-2,few,NA,TGTGCCAGCAGTGAAGCGCTAGGGCAGGGGACTAAATGGAGAGGCTACACCTTC,CASSEALGQGTKWRGYTF
TRBV25-1,TRBJ2-3,NA,TRBD2,TGTGCCAGCAGTGATATACTAGCGGCCGGAGATACGCAGTATTTT,CASSDILAAGDTQYF
TRBV6-1,TRBJ2-1,few,NA,TGTGCCAGCAGTAAGGGTGAAGGACTAACGGATGAGCAGTTCTTC,CASSKGEGLTDEQFF
TRBV6-2/TRBV6-3,TRBJ2-7,NA,TRBD1,TGTGCCAGCAGCCGCCCGGACAGGTCTTTGGGCGAGCAGTACTTC,CASSRPDRSLGEQYF
TRBV12-3/TRBV12-4,TRBJ1-6,NA,NA,TGTGCCAGCAGTTTCGGACAGAACTATAATTCACCCCTCCACTTT,CASSFGQNYNSPLHF
TRBV7-8,TRBJ2-5,NA,TRBD2,TGTGCCAGCAGCGACCTTAGCGGGGGGATCGTATTTTTAGAGACCCAGTACTTC,CASSDLSGGIVFLETQYF
TRBV4-2,TRBJ2-5,many,NA,TGTGCCAGCAGCCAAGTCAAATACCGGGAGACCCAGTACTTC,CASSQVKYRETQYF
TRBV6-5,TRBJ1-2,NA,TRBD1,TGTGCCAGCAGTTACTCGAACAGGGGGCAAGGTGGCTACACCTTC,CASSYSNRGQGGYTF
TRBV25-1,TRBJ2-1,NA,TRBD2,TGTGCCAGCAGTGTAGCGGGGGACAATGAGCAGTTCTTC,CASSVAGDNEQFF
TRBV10-3,TRBJ2-3,few,TRBD2,TGTGCCATCGCCACTAGGGAGCGGGGGCCCACAGATACGCAGTATTTT,CAIATRERGPTDTQYF
TRBV9,TRBJ2-2,NA,TRBD2,TGTGCCAGCAGCGCCTTAGCCGGGGGGGCCACCGGGGAGCTGTTTTTT,CASSALAGGATGELFF
TRBV30,TRBJ2-6,few,NA,TGTGCCTGGGTACTTTCTGGGGCCAACGTCCTGACTTTC,CAWVLSGANVLTF
TRBV10-3,TRBJ2-2,NA,TRBD2,TGTGCCATCAGCCCGACTAGCGGGAGAGCGAACACCGGGGAGCTGTTTTTT,CAISPTSGRANTGELFF
TRBV5-1,TRBJ2-7,few,NA,TGCGCCAGCACCTCTCTGGGGTTCCCCTACGAGCAGTACTTC,CASTSLGFPYEQYF
TRBV19,TRBJ2-4,NA,NA,TGTGCCAGTAGTATAGAGGCTGGGAGGAGCATTCAGTACTTC,CASSIEAGRSIQYF
TRBV29-1,TRBJ1-2,few,TRBD1,TGCAGCGGGGGGACAGTAAATTCCGATGGCTACACCTTC,CSGGTVNSDGYTF
TRBV27,TRBJ1-2,few,NA,TGTGCCAGCAGTTTAGGGGTGAATAACTATGGCTACACCTTC,CASSLGVNNYGYTF
TRBV7-8,TRBJ1-1,many,NA,TGTGCCAGCAGCTTAATGCGGGGAAGGAACACTGAAGCTTTCTTT,CASSLMRGRNTEAFF
TRBV29-1,TRBJ2-1,many,NA,TGCAGCGTTGACCGACTCCCAATGGTCTTC,CSVDRLPMVF
TRBV7-9,TRBJ2-4,NA,TRBD2,TGTGCCAGCAGCTTTCCGTGGCTCGGGAGGGTAGACATTCAGTACTTC,CASSFPWLGRVDIQYF
TRBV5-1,TRBJ2-5,few,NA,TGCGCCAGCAGCACACAGGGTGTGGAGGAGACCCAGTACTTC,CASSTQGVEETQYF